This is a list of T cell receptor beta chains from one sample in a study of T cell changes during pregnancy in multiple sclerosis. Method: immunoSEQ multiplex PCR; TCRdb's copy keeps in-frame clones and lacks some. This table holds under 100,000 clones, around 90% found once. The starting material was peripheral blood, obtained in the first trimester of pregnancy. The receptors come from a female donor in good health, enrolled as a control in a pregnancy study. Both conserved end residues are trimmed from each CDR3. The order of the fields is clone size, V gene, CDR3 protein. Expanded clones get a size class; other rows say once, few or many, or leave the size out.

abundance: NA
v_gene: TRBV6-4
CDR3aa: ASSDSTSGDYNEQF

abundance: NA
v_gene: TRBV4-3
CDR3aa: ASSQGTGGAYYEEAF

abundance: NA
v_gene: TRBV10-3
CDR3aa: AISEGTGFFYGYT

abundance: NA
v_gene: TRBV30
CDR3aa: AFPKGAGYT

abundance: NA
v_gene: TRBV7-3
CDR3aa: ASSPSNGGALNEQF

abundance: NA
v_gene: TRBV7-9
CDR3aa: ASSLSSYNSPLH

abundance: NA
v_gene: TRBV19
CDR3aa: ASSISAQGAQETQY

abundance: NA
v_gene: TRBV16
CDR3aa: ASSQSRVGAYGYT

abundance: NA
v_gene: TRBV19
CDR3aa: ASSTRLALSTDTQY

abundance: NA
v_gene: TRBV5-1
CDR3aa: ASSLASGGRAYNEQF

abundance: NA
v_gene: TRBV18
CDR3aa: ASSPPEGPHNSPLH

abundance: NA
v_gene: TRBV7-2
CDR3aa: ASSLTYSGGVGTDTQY

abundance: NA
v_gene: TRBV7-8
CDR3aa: ASSLAWAGGQPQH

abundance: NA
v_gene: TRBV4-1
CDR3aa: ASSQGRDRETGELF

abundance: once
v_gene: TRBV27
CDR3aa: ASSPRASNTGELF

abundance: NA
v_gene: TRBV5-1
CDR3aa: ASSSNRVDTQY

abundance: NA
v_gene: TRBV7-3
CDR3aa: ASSERSTSGSADTQY

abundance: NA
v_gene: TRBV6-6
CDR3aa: ASSYAPNTEAF

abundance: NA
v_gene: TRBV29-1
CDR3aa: SVVGGGRDEQF

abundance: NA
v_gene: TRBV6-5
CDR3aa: ASRVSQSTAGELF

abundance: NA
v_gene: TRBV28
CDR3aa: ASSLYSLTSGVYNEQF

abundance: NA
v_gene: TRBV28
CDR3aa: ASSLTAYNQPQH

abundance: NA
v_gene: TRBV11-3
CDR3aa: ASSLVPGTEAF

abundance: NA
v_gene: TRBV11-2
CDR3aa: ASSPGTGFGGELF

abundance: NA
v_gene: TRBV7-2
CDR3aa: ASSPSGTLAKNIQY

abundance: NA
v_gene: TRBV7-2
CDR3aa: ASSTRTGREYEQY

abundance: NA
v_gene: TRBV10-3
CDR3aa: AISDHGQTSYEQY

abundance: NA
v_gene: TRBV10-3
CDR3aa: AISEFSGGATDTQY

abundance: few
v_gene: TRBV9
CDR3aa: ASSVGQGRETQY

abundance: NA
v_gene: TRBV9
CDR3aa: ASSVQGEGSPLH

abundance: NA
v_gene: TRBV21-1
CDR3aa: ASSKVLSGQGGGNTIY

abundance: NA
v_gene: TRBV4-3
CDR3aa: ASSQDDGGGVYGYT

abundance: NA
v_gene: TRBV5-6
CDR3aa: ASNRVGTEAF

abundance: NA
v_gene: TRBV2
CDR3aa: ASRVQNAGELF

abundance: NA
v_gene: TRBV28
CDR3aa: ASSPRHNYGYT

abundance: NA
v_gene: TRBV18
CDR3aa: ASSPPSRTFGGKT

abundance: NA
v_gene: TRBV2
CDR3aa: ASSLDRVVGQPQH

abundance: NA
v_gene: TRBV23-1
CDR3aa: ASSQAAGSYEQY

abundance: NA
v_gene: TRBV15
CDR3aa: ATSRERTGEQF

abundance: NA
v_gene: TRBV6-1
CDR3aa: ASSGRGQNYGYT

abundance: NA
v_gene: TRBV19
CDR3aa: ASSIGKQGQPQH

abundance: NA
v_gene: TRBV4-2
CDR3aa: ASKTSGASTDTQY

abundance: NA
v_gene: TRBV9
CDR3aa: ASSVTGRTTNEKLF

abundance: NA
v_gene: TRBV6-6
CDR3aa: ASSYGQTTSNQPQH

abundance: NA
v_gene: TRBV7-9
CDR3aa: ASSFRQGIYNEQF

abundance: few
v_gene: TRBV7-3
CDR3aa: ASSHTLKRTSGVAKNIQY

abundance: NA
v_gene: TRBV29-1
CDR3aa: SSRLAGSYNEQF

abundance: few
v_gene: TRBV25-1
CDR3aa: ASSDGVYGYT

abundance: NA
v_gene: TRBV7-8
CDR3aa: ASSLDELAGGYT

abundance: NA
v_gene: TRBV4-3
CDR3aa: ASSQDGGFGHPA

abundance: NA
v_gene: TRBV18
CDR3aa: ASSRYSGMNTEAF

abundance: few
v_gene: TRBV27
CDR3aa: ASTDQGTAGELF

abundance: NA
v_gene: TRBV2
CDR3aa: ASTPPGQASYEQY

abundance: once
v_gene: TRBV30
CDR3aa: AWSKHNWDSLGYT

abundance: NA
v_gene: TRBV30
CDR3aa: AWSGRGLDEQY